The entry below gives a single T cell receptor (beta chain) sequence along with its context. What it binds is not known. The data were taken from a study of T-cell memory formation after mild COVID-19. Study at large: Clusters of TCRs were largely donor specific.

Germline lookup yields CDR1 SGHTA and CDR2 FQGTGA. The CDR3 totals 14 residues. The V end lost 5 bases, the J end lost 6 bases, and 13 bases lay between the germline ends. Study observations and caveats: Researchers could not confirm that second-wave clones peaking on day 37 targeted SARS-CoV-2. The finding that pre-infection memory included some responding clones suggested that cross-reactive memory joined.

It was 5'RACE with constant-segment primers that produced the TCR alpha and TCR beta cDNA libraries, which carried sample barcodes and UMIs. TCRdb independently ran MiXCR on the 5' RACE reads; one entry per CDR3 protein. The sample holds approximately 190,000 distinct CDR3 sequences; about 17% are singletons and the top ten take roughly 2.6%. This sequence originates from an adult woman who had mild COVID-19 (a few samples of this study predate the infection). Cell type and time point are not known. Sequenced input: PBMCs or a T cell subset sorted from them (not recorded which). This sequence joins TRBV7-3 and TRBJ2-2; D is perhaps TRBD1 or TRBD2 (5 bases each). CDR3 coding DNA: TGTGCCAGCAGCCTCGACATGGGGGCCGGGGAGCTGTTTTTT. It translates to CASSLDMGAGELFF. The variable domain in full, with the rest retrieved from reference TRBV7-3 and TRBJ2-2, is GAGVSQTPSNKVTEKGKYVELRCDPISGHTALYWYRQSLGQGPEFLIYFQGTGAADDSGLPNDRFFAVRPEGSVSTLKIQRTERGDSAVYLCASSLDMGAGELFFGEGSRLTVL.